The text below deals with one T cell receptor beta chain. Its antigen is still unknown. The sample belongs to a study of vaccination effects on CD4 cells after COVID-19. In the study overall: CD4+ T cells specific for antigen were expanded with viral peptide pools by the ViraFEST assay before sequencing. Samples gathered post-vaccine arrived a median of 72 days past the second dose. Study-level results: Marked clonal contraction of both clone types appeared late after vaccination.

CDR1 SGHTA and CDR2 FQGTGA come from the germline V gene. This CDR3 contains 15 residues. V was shortened by 2 bases and J by 4 bases, with 11 bases between the two germline ends. Isolation of CD4+ T cells took place after 10 days of culture. Participants received two doses of either the BNT162b2 or mRNA-1273 vaccine. TCRdb keeps only in-frame clones here, not all; method: immunoSEQ multiplex PCR. Here the sample spans about 73,000 clones, roughly four fifths being singletons. J is TRBJ2-2 and V is TRBV7-3; a possible D gene is TRBD2 (7 bases). The starting material was CD4+ T cells from PBMCs cultured without peptide, obtained after COVID-19 vaccination. The clonotype comes from a human donor who received a COVID-19 vaccine. CDR3 protein: CASSLGGGLTGELFF. For the CDR3, the DNA is TGTGCCAGCAGCTTAGGGGGGGGCCTCACCGGGGAGCTGTTTTTT.